This entry lists 30 T cell receptor beta chains sequenced from one sample in a study of T cells in narcolepsy. Assay: immunoSEQ multiplex PCR; the TCRdb copy retains only in-frame clones and omits some. The profile shows around 30,000 clones, approximately 79% of them singletons. Sample: memory (CD45RA-) CD4+ T cells from blood. The receptor set was obtained from a human donor in good health.

The chain couples TRBV5-1 to TRBJ2-1; 7 bases agree with TRBD1. Germline loops: CDR1 SGHRS, CDR2 YFSETQ. There are 15 residues in the CDR3. V was clipped by 0 bases and J by 2 bases; unmatched bases: 2. The CDR3 DNA sequence: TGCGCCAGCAGCTTGGAGGGGGCTCCCTACAATGAGCAGTTCTTC. Amino acids: CASSLEGAPYNEQFF. The full variable domain, in which reference TRBV5-1 and TRBJ2-1 provide the parts outside the CDR3, is KAGVTQTPRYLIKTRGQQVTLSCSPISGHRSVSWYQQTPGQGLQFLFEYFSETQRNKGNFPGRFSGRQFSNSRSEMNVSTLELGDSALYLCASSLEGAPYNEQFFGPGTRLTVL.

The J gene is TRBJ1-6, the V gene TRBV25-1; unclear D gene. Germline lookup yields CDR1 MGHDK and CDR2 SYGVNS. V lost 2 bases to trimming and J lost 12 bases, with 8 bases between them. This CDR3 comprises 12 residues. CDR3 amino acids: CASSEGGLPLHF. The CDR3 bases are TGTGCCAGCAGTGAAGGAGGGCTACCCCTCCACTTT.

In this sample, this clone turned up once. The chain links TRBV4-3 to TRBJ1-2; tentative D call: TRBD1 (6 bases). Germline lookup yields CDR1 LGHNA and CDR2 YSLEER. The CDR3 extends over 13 amino acids. Between the trimmed V and J ends, which lost 0 bases and 11 bases, there was a span of 13 bases. CDR3 protein: CASSQDDGQRYTF. The DNA of the CDR3 is TGCGCCAGCAGCCAAGATGACGGACAGCGATACACCTTC.

This chain joins TRBV19 and TRBJ1-1, with no clear D. Trimming took off 0 bases at V and 3 bases at J, with 8 bases between the two ends. The CDR3 spans 14 residues. Germline V lookup: CDR1 LNHDA, CDR2 SQIVND (reference sequence). The chain's CDR3 is CASSIERSHTEAFF. The CDR3 DNA is TGTGCCAGTAGTATAGAAAGGTCGCACACTGAAGCTTTCTTT.

J is TRBJ2-1 and V is TRBV18; D gene uncertain. Between the trimmed V and J ends, which lost 6 bases and 8 bases, there was a span of 11 bases. The germline gives CDR1 KGHSH, CDR2 LQKENI. This CDR3 is 12 amino acids long. CDR3 region: CASSLIRDEQFF. The CDR3 DNA reads as TGTGCCAGCTCCCTCATTCGGGATGAGCAGTTCTTC. Together with reference TRBV18 and TRBJ2-1, the CDR3 gives the full variable domain: NAGVMQNPRHLVRRRGQEARLRCSPMKGHSHVYWYRQLPEEGLKFMVYLQKENIIDESGMPKERFSAEFPKEGPSILRIQQVVRGDSAAYFCASSLIRDEQFFGPGTRLTVL.

The table lists this clone with a count of one. The genes are TRBV7-3 and TRBJ2-2, with 15 bases aligning to TRBD2. The CDR3 sequence is 18 residues long. V was pared by 5 bases and J by 1 base, with 5 bases of the junction left unmatched. Germline lookup yields CDR1 SGHTA and CDR2 FQGTGA. The CDR3 bases are TGTGCCAGCAGCCACCCGGGACTAGCGGGGGGGAACACCGGGGAGCTGTTTTTT. Translating gives CASSHPGLAGGNTGELFF.

V is TRBV7-3 and J is TRBJ1-1, with TRBD1 matching over 9 bases. CDR1 SGHTA and CDR2 FQGTGA come from the germline V gene. The V segment lost 5 bases and the J segment 8 bases; nucleotides outside the gene matches: 9. The CDR3 length is 14 residues. CDR3 DNA sequence: TGTGCCAGCAGCGAACAGGGGGCGATCACCGAAGCTTTCTTT. Its translation is CASSEQGAITEAFF.

This clone was observed a few times. The chain combines TRBV10-3 with TRBJ1-4; perhaps TRBD1 as D (5 bases). CDR3 size: 13 residues. The V and J ends lost 6 bases and 8 bases respectively, with 13 bases between them. CDR1 and CDR2 from the germline V gene are ENHRY and SYGVKD. The CDR3 nucleotides read TGTGCCATCAGCCGGGACCTGGCGGAAAAACTGTTTTTT. It yields the protein CAISRDLAEKLFF.

The genes are TRBV7-8 and TRBJ1-5; D is possibly TRBD1 (5 bases). V was shortened by 1 base and J by 7 bases, with 14 bases between the two germline ends. This CDR3 contains 15 residues. Per the germline V gene, CDR1 is SGHVS and CDR2 is FQNEAQ. CDR3 amino acids: CASSLETGLGQPQHF. CDR3 in DNA: TGTGCCAGCAGCTTAGAAACAGGTTTGGGGCAGCCCCAGCATTTT.

The chain links TRBV28 to TRBJ2-7, with D unclear. This CDR3 region has 13 residues. The germline V gene has CDR1 MDHEN and CDR2 SYDVKM. V lost 3 bases and J lost 0, with 6 bases in between. The CDR3 coding sequence is TGTGCCAGCAGTTTTGTGAACTCCTACGAGCAGTACTTC. Translating it yields CASSFVNSYEQYF.

The chain employs TRBV10-3 and TRBJ1-2; possible D gene TRBD1, 6 bases. The germline V gene has CDR1 ENHRY and CDR2 SYGVKD. The CDR3 contains 19 residues. The V and J ends lost 0 bases and 4 bases respectively, with 24 bases between them. The CDR3 nucleotides are TGTGCCATCAGTGAGTCGAAGCCGGGACACCGAGGGGGATCCTATGGCTACACCTTC. Amino acid sequence: CAISESKPGHRGGSYGYTF.

The genes are TRBV7-3 and TRBJ2-3; D may be TRBD2 (6 bases). CDR3 size: 16 residues. The germline V gene has CDR1 SGHTA and CDR2 FQGTGA. Trimming shortened V by 2 bases and J by 2 bases, and 14 bases separated the two germline ends. The CDR3 loop reads CASSLGTGALTDTQYF. The CDR3 DNA reads as TGTGCCAGCAGCTTAGGGACGGGAGCCCTCACAGATACGCAGTATTTT.

The V and J genes are TRBV5-6 and TRBJ1-1, with a weak D call TRBD1 (6 bases). V lost 4 bases and J lost 4, with 14 bases in between. Germline CDR1 is SGHDT and CDR2 is YYEEEE. The CDR3 extends over 14 amino acids. The CDR3 is CASSPQGPGTEAFF. Here the CDR3 DNA reads TGTGCCAGCAGCCCCCAGGGGCCCGGCACTGAAGCTTTCTTT.

With respect to this clone: One end of the junction varies from germline; a read error may be responsible. The chain couples TRBV11-2 to TRBJ1-2, with D maybe TRBD1 (6 bases). Germline loops: CDR1 SGHAT, CDR2 FQNNGV. The CDR3 totals 15 residues. The CDR3 DNA reads TGTGCCAGCAGCTCCTTGGGGAGGGGGAACTATGGCTGCACCTTC. Amino acid sequence: CASSSLGRGNYGCTF. Full variable domain (rest looked up from reference TRBV11-2 and TRBJ1-2): EAGVAQSPRYKIIEKRQSVAFWCNPISGHATLYWYQQILGQGPKLLIQFQNNGVVDDSQLPKDRFSAERLKGVDSTLKIQPAKLEDSAVYLCASSSLGRGNYGCTFGSGTRLTVV.

The rearrangement joins TRBV6-5 to TRBJ1-2, with D perhaps TRBD1 (5 bases). The germline V and J ends were trimmed by 0 bases and 5 bases, with 10 bases remaining between them. Germline CDR1 reads MNHEY; CDR2 reads SVGAGI. The CDR3 extends over 14 amino acids. The CDR3 coding sequence is TGTGCCAGCAGTTACTCCGACAGACAGTATGGCTACACCTTC. Translation gives CASSYSDRQYGYTF.

In this sample, this clone turned up once. The rearrangement links TRBV18 to TRBJ1-3; D is uncertain. The germline V gene encodes CDR1 KGHSH and CDR2 LQKENI. Trimming stripped 3 bases from V and 0 bases from J, with 6 bases between. The CDR3 consists of 14 residues. The CDR3 DNA is TGTGCCAGCTCACCCGCCAACTCTGGAAACACCATATATTTT. This sequence encodes CASSPANSGNTIYF. The entire variable domain, with the rest obtained from reference TRBV18 and TRBJ1-3, is as follows: NAGVMQNPRHLVRRRGQEARLRCSPMKGHSHVYWYRQLPEEGLKFMVYLQKENIIDESGMPKERFSAEFPKEGPSILRIQQVVRGDSAAYFCASSPANSGNTIYFGEGSWLTVV.

The chain has TRBV4-3 and TRBJ2-1; unclear D gene. Trimming took 1 base from V and 0 from J, leaving 10 bases between them. The CDR3 has 16 residues. CDR1 and CDR2 from the germline V gene are LGHNA and YSLEER. DNA of the CDR3: TGCGCCAGCAGCCAAGCAGGAATGGGCTCCTACAATGAGCAGTTCTTC. It encodes CASSQAGMGSYNEQFF.

This sequence joins TRBV10-3 and TRBJ2-3; the D call may be TRBD1 or TRBD2 (5 bases each). This CDR3 has 15 residues. Germline V lookup: CDR1 ENHRY, CDR2 SYGVKD. V lost 6 bases, J lost 2 bases, and 15 bases lay in between. CDR3 in amino acids: CAISILGELTDTQYF. CDR3 bases: TGTGCCATCAGCATCTTGGGGGAGCTCACAGATACGCAGTATTTT.

The rearrangement uses TRBV7-9 and TRBJ1-2; no clear D. The V end lost 0 bases, the J end lost 8 bases, and 13 bases lay between the germline ends. The CDR3 spans 14 residues. Germline V CDR1 and CDR2: SEHNR, FQNEAQ (reference sequence). This CDR3 is CASSLAGLPRGYTF. CDR3 bases: TGTGCCAGCAGCTTAGCGGGTCTACCCCGAGGCTACACCTTC.

The V gene is TRBV6-5, the J gene TRBJ1-2; 7 bases are a match to TRBD1. Trimming cost V 6 bases and J 3 bases; bases outside gene matches: 4. CDR3 length: 13 amino acids. The germline gives CDR1 MNHEY, CDR2 SVGAGI. CDR3 sequence reads: CASSSQGYYGYTF. The CDR3 DNA is TGTGCCAGCAGCTCACAGGGGTACTATGGCTACACCTTC.

V gene TRBV15 combines with J gene TRBJ2-5; a weak D match, TRBD2 (6 bases). Germline-derived CDR1 and CDR2 are LNHNV and YYDKDF (reference sequence). CDR3 length: 15 amino acids. Trimming left V 5 bases short and J 1 base short, with 14 bases between. In DNA form, the CDR3 reads TGTGCCACCAGCCGCAGTCGGGACTCCCAAGAGACCCAGTACTTC. Its protein is CATSRSRDSQETQYF.

V is TRBV27 and J is TRBJ1-5; 7 bases are a match to TRBD1. There are 15 residues in the CDR3. Germline V gene data show CDR1 as MNHEY and CDR2 as SMNVEV (reference sequence). The V and J ends lost 6 bases and 2 bases, in that order; junction bases with no gene match: 7. This CDR3 is CASRKITGGNQPQHF. Here the CDR3 DNA reads TGTGCCAGCAGAAAAATAACAGGGGGCAATCAGCCCCAGCATTTT.

The V and J genes are TRBV4-3 and TRBJ2-3; D gene uncertain. The CDR3 has 16 amino acids. Germline loops: CDR1 LGHNA, CDR2 YSLEER. Trimming stripped 1 base from V and 0 bases from J, with 11 bases between. This CDR3 is CASSQVLVSSTDTQYF. Written as DNA, the CDR3 is TGCGCCAGCAGCCAAGTTCTTGTGAGCAGCACAGATACGCAGTATTTT.

This clone was recorded a few times. V usage is TRBV18 and J usage is TRBJ1-1; 10 bases are shared with TRBD1. J lost 4 bases, V lost 5 bases, and 7 bases had no gene match. The CDR3 spans 15 residues. In germline, CDR1 is KGHSH, CDR2 LQKENI. CDR3 protein: CASSRTGGWGTEAFF. CDR3 sequence (DNA): TGTGCCAGCTCAAGGACAGGGGGGTGGGGCACTGAAGCTTTCTTT.

This clone was detected only a few times. J is TRBJ2-2 and V is TRBV19; D possibly uses TRBD1 or TRBD2 (5 bases each). The CDR3 sequence is 13 residues long. Germline-derived CDR1 and CDR2 are LNHDA and SQIVND (reference sequence). V lost 4 bases and J 16 bases, leaving 19 bases between the germline ends. Here the CDR3 reads CASSTQGERAPFF. The CDR3 DNA reads as TGTGCCAGTAGTACCCAGGGAGAACGCGCCCCGTTTTTT.

The V call is TRBV19, the J call TRBJ2-2; TRBD2 matches 7 bases. Losses at the gene ends were 7 bases for V and 6 bases for J; bases not matched to a gene: 14. This CDR3 comprises 16 residues. The germline CDR1 and CDR2 sequences are LNHDA and SQIVND (reference sequence). CDR3 DNA sequence: TGTGCCAGTACCCCTTGGGAGGGGTTAGACGCCGGGGAGCTGTTTTTT. Amino acids: CASTPWEGLDAGELFF.

This chain's CDR3 is CASMFSNSGANVLTF. The DNA of the CDR3 is TGTGCCAGCATGTTTAGTAATTCTGGGGCCAACGTCCTGACTTTC. The V gene is TRBV6-6, the J gene TRBJ2-6, with no clear D. V lost 7 bases and J 1 base, leaving 11 bases between the germline ends. CDR1 and CDR2 from the germline V gene are MNHNY and SVGAGI (reference sequence). The CDR3 is made up of 15 amino acids.

This chain joins TRBV2 and TRBJ2-1; 14 bases are shared with TRBD2. This CDR3 comprises 14 residues. The V and J ends lost 5 bases and 10 bases, in that order; junction bases with no gene match: 4. The germline V gene has CDR1 SNHLY and CDR2 FYNNEI. The DNA of the CDR3 is TGTGCCAGCAGTCCCGGGACTAGCGGGAGCGAGCAGTTCTTC. It yields the protein CASSPGTSGSEQFF.

This clone was seen only a few times. The chain employs TRBV4-3 and TRBJ1-1, with D tentatively TRBD1 (6 bases). V lost 0 bases, J lost 5 bases, and 10 bases lay in between. Germline CDR1 reads LGHNA; CDR2 reads YSLEER. CDR3 length: 14 amino acids. CDR3 protein: CASSQEGGGTEAFF. For the CDR3, the DNA is TGCGCCAGCAGCCAAGAAGGGGGGGGAACTGAAGCTTTCTTT.

This chain connects TRBV6-5 to TRBJ2-7; TRBD1 aligns across 8 bases. This CDR3 has 13 residues. Germline V gene sequence: CDR1 MNHEY, CDR2 SVGAGI. With V trimmed by 7 bases and J by 6 bases, 8 bases remained unmatched. CDR3 in DNA: TGTGCCAGCAAACCAGGGCAGGGGGCCGAGCAGTACTTC. Protein: CASKPGQGAEQYF.